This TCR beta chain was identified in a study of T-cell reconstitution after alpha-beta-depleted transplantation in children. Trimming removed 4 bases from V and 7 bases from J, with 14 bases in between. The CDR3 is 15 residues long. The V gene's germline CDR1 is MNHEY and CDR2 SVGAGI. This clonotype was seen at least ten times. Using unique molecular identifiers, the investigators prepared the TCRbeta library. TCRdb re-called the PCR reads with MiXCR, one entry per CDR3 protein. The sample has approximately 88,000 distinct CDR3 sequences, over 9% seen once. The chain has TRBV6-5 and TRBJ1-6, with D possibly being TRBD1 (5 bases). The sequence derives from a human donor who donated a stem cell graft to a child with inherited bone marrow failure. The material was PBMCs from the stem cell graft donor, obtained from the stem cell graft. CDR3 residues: CASSSQGIGNSPLHF. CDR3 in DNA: TGTGCCAGCAGTTCTCAGGGCATTGGGAATTCACCCCTCCACTTT.